This TCR beta chain was captured in a study of cytomegalovirus exposure and HLA in healthy donors (dated by TCRdb to the late 2010s). For the study in its entirety: An earlier analysis of 587 of the donors reported about 250 Gb of sequence data and 117 million unique TCR beta sequences from roughly 200 million T cells. About 280 gigabases of sequencing data and about 92 million unique TCR sequences made up an early release that covered around 640 HLA-typed donors. Of the roughly 410 genotyped donors, 75% to 85% were placed in the genetic ancestry cluster associated with self-reported Caucasian donors. The study aimed to test whether signatures of past pathogen exposure could be identified by cataloging public T cell receptors. Using immunosequencing, the study profiled T cell repertoires from 550 to 750 subjects and related those repertoires to cytomegalovirus serostatus. A separate validation cohort of roughly 110 different subjects was used in addition to the approximately 700-subject first cohort. To predict cytomegalovirus infection status, the study brought together high-throughput TCR immunosequencing, statistical association of individual TCRs with disease status, and machine learning. A later analysis re-analyzed previously published TCR beta repertoires from about 730 donors and added high-resolution HLA genotyping to study TCR occurrence patterns. The later analysis used no new phenotypic data to find candidate immune exposures, relying instead on TCR beta sequences and their occurrence across donors. In an earlier analysis of roughly 600 of the donors, high-throughput TCR beta sequencing was used to judge whether each TCR beta V gene segment behaved as functional or pseudogenic. Donor age, sex, ethnicity and CMV serostatus were collected together with the repertoire data. A later genetic analysis used genome-wide SNP genotypes for about three fifths of the 666 donors, treating that subset as a discovery cohort. All discovery cohort repertoires had been generated on a single sequencing platform. HLA typing included class I and class II loci at four-digit resolution. Typing coverage varied by locus: roughly 620-630 donors for A, B, C, DRB1 and DQB1; approximately 520 for DQA1; about 570 for DPA1; 450 to 480 for DPB1. Several DR-DQ haplotypes were treated as single units for association and clustering because of strong linkage in the cohort. On average, roughly 240,000 unique TCR beta nucleotide sequences were sequenced per donor among a few hundred genotyped donors of the cohort, with about 17% of those sequences being non-productive. Overall study results and their limits: A further reported finding was that TCR beta sequences accurately predicted the HLA-A and HLA-B alleles for most subjects in the first cohort. In a later analysis, most CMV-associated TCR beta chains were found to appear HLA-restricted, with HLA associations seemingly driven largely by CMV exposure. Because counts were too low, about 15 rarely observed V segments, including chromosome 9 orphons, were left out of the earlier analysis of over 550 of the donors. At a false discovery rate of 0.05, a later analysis linked about 16,000 TCR beta sequences to specific HLA alleles. Broadly in line with IMGT annotations, most TCR beta V segments showed up in productive rearrangements about 90% or about 30% of the time in an earlier analysis of 450 to 750 of the donors. Assigning TCR associations to individual alleles was difficult when HLA alleles, especially DR and DQ, strongly co-occurred. It was suggested by the authors that the approach could potentially be generalized to other disease states and immunological phenotypes. In a later analysis, the rate of TCR association differed among HLA loci, with DRB1 alleles having the most associated TCRs and HLA-C alleles having the fewest. In a later analysis, HLA-associated TCR beta chains showed more clonal expansion and lower generation probabilities than non-associated chains that were equally common. CMV serostatus was the only immune exposure information available for the cohort. A total of 150 or so TCR beta chains were listed by the study as associated with cytomegalovirus. In a later analysis, several top co-occurrence clusters were reported to appear linked to parvovirus B19, influenza, CMV and Epstein-Barr virus. The 87-base-pair reads could not distinguish some IMGT-functional V segments, including TRBV6-2 and TRBV6-3, so those segments were excluded. Cytomegalovirus status was reported to be diagnosed by the classifier with high specificity and sensitivity in both the original and validation cohorts. Linkage disequilibrium might explain the correlated functional status among segregating V segments, but an unknown experimental factor could not be excluded. Because some donors lacked HLA typing at each locus, the association tests relied only on the typed subset. A later genetic analysis reported fewer N-insertions in productive TCRs among donors in an Asian-associated ancestry cluster than the roughly 700-donor mean. The presence/absence analyses assumed that sequencing depth was roughly uniform across donors, and that assumption may not be true. Three of the identified cytomegalovirus-associated TCR beta chains were confirmed in vitro to be specific for cytomegalovirus antigens. In a later genetic analysis, a missense DCLRE1C variant was associated with V-gene and J-gene trimming of TCR beta chains, and the association was replicated in an independent cohort. The sequencing pipeline was judged likely to have produced a cluster of highly shared sequence variants as a technical artifact. Across donors, most TCR sequences were observed very rarely, whereas some public TCRs were present in many individuals. This cohort had only TCR beta chains sequenced, and the lack of alpha or paired-chain data limited which features could be detected.

Library construction relied on the immunoSEQ multiplex PCR assay. The multiplex PCR relied on a mix of 60 forward primers for TCR Vbeta segments and 13 reverse primers for TCR Jbeta segments. The CDR3 region of rearranged TCR beta genes was amplified from genomic DNA with a multiplex PCR assay. Amplified TCR beta libraries were sequenced as 87-base-pair reads on the Illumina HiSeq System. The original methods were these. In a later analysis, 70 million to 95 million unique TCR beta chains were counted across the approximately 640 repertoires, and roughly 9.9 million of these chains were shared by at least two donors. To remove PCR and sequencing errors, raw reads were error-corrected and collapsed into unique sequences using a nearest-neighbor algorithm that merged closely related sequences. V, D and J gene segments were assigned by aligning CDR3 sequences to IMGT reference sequences. For a sequence to be retained, a match of at least six nucleotides to both a V gene segment and a J gene segment was required. A rearrangement was called productive if the CDR3 had no stop codons and remained in frame with V and J, and every other rearrangement was called non-productive. Following IMGT convention, CDR3 was defined as the stretch from the second conserved V-encoded cysteine to the conserved J-encoded phenylalanine. Sequences without an unambiguous match to a single V gene segment were excluded from the earlier analysis of a few hundred of the donors. In an earlier analysis of 450 to 700 of the donors, V segments were called functional above 56.7% productive rearrangements and were called segregating when the between-donor standard deviation exceeded 5%. A statistical classification framework was built for diagnosing cytomegalovirus status from the catalog of TCR beta chain sequences. In a later analysis, V and J genes were assigned by comparing TCR nucleotide sequences against IMGT/GENE-DB human TR gene sequences. In a later analysis, CDR3 sequences and most-parsimonious VDJ recombination scenarios were assigned using the TCRdist pipeline. A later analysis defined each TCR beta chain by its CDR3 amino acid sequence plus V-gene family, and excluded reads lacking a unique V-gene family. To address suspected cross-contamination and a sequencing artifact, a later analysis removed a few hundred highly shared, low-generation-probability nucleotide sequences. In a later analysis, a clonal expansion index was calculated for each public chain from normalized within-repertoire ranks of inferred template counts. In a later analysis, generation probabilities were computed with a VDJ recombination model fitted to out-of-frame rearrangements, and the resulting probabilities were checked against IGoR. In a later analysis, TCR-TCR, TCR-HLA and TCR-CMV co-occurrence was scored with hypergeometric tests, and a repertoire-size bias correction was applied to TCR pairs. To estimate false discovery rates, a later analysis permuted the HLA or CMV assignments 20 times. A later analysis grouped co-occurring TCRs with DBSCAN, adding TCRdist sequence similarity when clustering within HLA-allele-positive subsets. For co-occurrence clustering, repertoires with fewer than 30,000 or more than 120,000 public chains were excluded, along with a handful of repertoires with anomalous nucleotide sharing. Here the immuneACCESS table is served through TCRdb, limited to in-frame sequences with V and J called. Missing clones are a known gap in these copies; in checked studies unresolved V genes cover under half, and the rest lacks a known reason. The DNA was the basis for D and trimming; V, J and clone size are from that table. The sample profile shows some 120,000 clones; 80% of them were found once. The top ten hold under 0.3% of the sample.

Points on this clone: Its antigen is still unknown. Base qualities are not recorded, but no much larger clone differs from it by a single base.

The cohort comprised several hundred healthy bone marrow donors. All cohort members were sampled while nominally healthy, although unrecorded immune exposures were likely present. The donor tested CMV seronegative and was one of the 352 seronegative cohort members. A peripheral blood sample was collected from each donor, and TCR beta sequencing was performed on peripheral blood mononuclear cells. The Qiagen DNeasy Blood Extraction Kit was used to extract genomic DNA from the blood cell samples. The germline V gene encodes CDR1 DFQATT and CDR2 SNEGSKA (reference sequence). The CDR3 starts with the cysteine, ends with the phenylalanine, and has 11 residues. The read is trimmed to its CDR3 DNA, 33 bases read in frame from base 1. V is reduced by 5 bases and J by 10 bases, leaving a spacing of 14 bases between them.

The TCR sequence derives from a man in his fifties in good health and CMV-seronegative. Sequencing was done on a sample of PBMCs. The V and J segments used are TRBV20-1 and TRBJ1-2; TRBD1 is perhaps the D gene, given 5 matching bases. Read as DNA, the sequence is TGCAGTGCTTTCACGGACAAGTCCTACACCTTC. This encodes CSAFTDKSYTF.